The 16 T cell receptor beta chains below were found in one sample sequenced in a study of cytomegalovirus exposure and HLA in healthy donors. This PCR relied on a set of 60 Vbeta primers and 13 Jbeta primers. Libraries were prepared by immunoSEQ multiplex PCR; TCRdb keeps only in-frame clonotypes and omits some of them. The data contain over 95,000 clones, roughly 80% of them singletons. The sample was PBMCs. These receptors all come from a woman aged 30 to 39 in good health and CMV-seropositive.

This chain uses TRBV7-3 with TRBJ1-2; 7 bases are shared with TRBD1. CDR3 length: 14 amino acids. From germline, CDR1 is SGHTA and CDR2 FQGTGA. V lost 5 bases to trimming and J lost 7 bases; unmatched junction nucleotides: 10. CDR3: CASSTSPTGLGYTF. In DNA, the CDR3 is TGTGCCAGCAGCACAAGCCCGACAGGGCTTGGCTACACCTTC.

V and J are TRBV7-9 and TRBJ1-2, with D possibly matching TRBD1 (5 bases). CDR1 is SEHNR, CDR2 FQNEAQ, per germline (reference sequence). This CDR3 comprises 13 residues. Trimming left V 5 bases short and J 4 bases short, with 11 bases between. This CDR3 reads CASSDPGLYGYTF. The CDR3 nucleotides read TGTGCCAGCAGCGACCCAGGGCTCTATGGCTACACCTTC.

The V and J genes are TRBV6-1 and TRBJ2-1; TRBD2 matches at 7 bases. CDR1 and CDR2 from the germline V gene are MNHNS and SASEGT. With V trimmed by 4 bases and J by 4 bases, 19 bases remained unmatched. The CDR3 runs to 19 residues. The CDR3 here is CASSVKDTGWVSGYNEQFF. As DNA, the CDR3 is TGTGCCAGCAGTGTAAAAGACACGGGGTGGGTTAGCGGGTACAATGAGCAGTTCTTC.

This clone was recorded only once. This sequence joins TRBV11-2 and TRBJ2-7; possibly TRBD2 for D (5 bases). The CDR3 spans 13 residues. Looked up from germline, CDR1 is SGHAT and CDR2 is FQNNGV. The V end lost 5 bases, the J end lost 3 bases, and 11 bases lay between the germline ends. The chain's CDR3 is CASSPGRVYEQYF. In nucleotides, the CDR3 is TGTGCCAGCAGCCCCGGGCGGGTCTACGAGCAGTACTTC.

The genes are TRBV19 and TRBJ2-2; a weak D match, TRBD2 (6 bases). This CDR3 contains 15 residues. Germline V gives CDR1 LNHDA, CDR2 SQIVND (reference sequence). V was pared by 3 bases and J by 1 base, with 9 bases between. The chain's CDR3 is CASSMEGLNTGELFF. DNA of the CDR3: TGTGCCAGTAGTATGGAGGGGTTGAACACCGGGGAGCTGTTTTTT. The whole variable domain, filled in from reference TRBV19 and TRBJ2-2, reads DGGITQSPKYLFRKEGQNVTLSCEQNLNHDAMYWYRQDPGQGLRLIYYSQIVNDFQKGDIAEGYSVSREKKESFPLTVTSAQKNPTAFYLCASSMEGLNTGELFFGEGSRLTVL.

This sequence joins TRBV30 and TRBJ1-1, with TRBD1 as a possible D gene (5 bases). CDR1 and CDR2 from the germline V gene are GTSNPN and SVGIG (reference sequence). The CDR3 loop spans 14 amino acids. V shed 8 bases and J shed 3 bases, with 19 bases lying between them. The CDR3, as DNA: TGTGCCGGATGGAAGTTCGGGGGAGACACTGAAGCTTTCTTT. Translating it yields CAGWKFGGDTEAFF. Supplemented by reference TRBV30 and TRBJ1-1, the full variable domain reads SQTIHQWPATLVQPVGSPLSLECTVEGTSNPNLYWYRQAAGRGLQLLFYSVGIGQISSEVPQNLSASRPQDRQFILSSKKLLLSDSGFYLCAGWKFGGDTEAFFGQGTRLTVV.

This sequence joins TRBV6-4 and TRBJ1-6, with D uncertain. This CDR3 has 15 residues. Per germline, CDR1 MRHNA and CDR2 SNTAGT. Trimming cost V 6 bases and J 0 bases, with 9 bases left between them. This chain's CDR3 is CASSAQSSYNSPLHF. CDR3 nucleotide sequence: TGTGCCAGCAGCGCACAGAGCTCCTATAATTCACCCCTCCACTTT.

This sequence joins TRBV29-1 and TRBJ1-1; 7 positions agree with TRBD1. The germline CDR1 and CDR2 sequences are SQVTM and ANQGSEA. The CDR3 runs 13 residues. Unmatched junction bases numbered 5, after V lost 7 bases and J lost 0 bases. The chain's CDR3 is CSAGDSLNTEAFF. In nucleotides, the CDR3 is TGCAGCGCCGGGGACAGCTTGAACACTGAAGCTTTCTTT. Drawing the rest from reference TRBV29-1 and TRBJ1-1, the complete variable domain is SAVISQKPSRDICQRGTSLTIQCQVDSQVTMMFWYRQQPGQSLTLIATANQGSEATYESGFVIDKFPISRPNLTFSTLTVSNMSPEDSSIYLCSAGDSLNTEAFFGQGTRLTVV.

This clone appeared a few times. V usage is TRBV18 and J usage is TRBJ1-5, with 8 bases lining up with TRBD1. Germline CDR1 reads KGHSH; CDR2 reads LQKENI. V lost 6 bases, J lost 0 bases, and 10 bases stayed unmatched. CDR3 length: 17 amino acids. CDR3 coding DNA: TGTGCCAGCTCCCGGATGGACAGGGACCATAGCAATCAGCCCCAGCATTTT. Its translation: CASSRMDRDHSNQPQHF.

V is TRBV19 and J is TRBJ1-2; D is possibly TRBD1 (5 bases). CDR1 and CDR2 from the germline V gene are LNHDA and SQIVND (reference sequence). This CDR3 has 15 amino acids. Deletions cut 7 bases from V and 3 bases from J, with 18 bases between. The DNA for the CDR3 is TGTGCCAGTAAAGGGGTAGTCGTGGGCGACTATGGCTACACCTTC. Translated, it gives CASKGVVVGDYGYTF.

The chain is built from TRBV10-3 and TRBJ1-4; D gene ambiguous. The germline gives CDR1 ENHRY, CDR2 SYGVKD. V was clipped by 5 bases and J by 6 bases, with 10 bases between them. The CDR3 contains 13 residues. The CDR3 DNA is TGTGCCATCAGTCGAGAGGGAGATGAAAAACTGTTTTTT. Amino acids: CAISREGDEKLFF.

This clone was detected only a few times. This chain connects TRBV16 to TRBJ2-7, with TRBD1 matching 8 bases. This CDR3 has 15 residues. Trimming took 4 bases from V and 2 from J; bases not matched to a gene: 7. The germline V gene encodes CDR1 KGHSY and CDR2 FQNENV. The CDR3 sequence: CASSRIRDRTYEQYF. The CDR3 bases are TGTGCCAGCAGCCGAATCCGGGACAGGACCTACGAGCAGTACTTC.

The rearrangement uses TRBV5-5 and TRBJ1-3; possibly TRBD1 for D (5 bases). The CDR3 sequence is 15 residues long. The V gene lost 4 bases and the J gene lost 0 bases, with 11 bases spanning the gap. Germline CDR1 and CDR2: SGHKS and YYEKEE (reference sequence). The CDR3 reads CASSQGTYSGNTIYF. The CDR3 DNA is TGTGCCAGCAGCCAAGGGACTTACTCTGGAAACACCATATATTTT.

This chain connects TRBV5-4 to TRBJ1-2, with 11 bases fitting TRBD1. The CDR3 has 14 residues. Germline CDR1 and CDR2: SGHNT and YYREEE (reference sequence). V was clipped by 4 bases and J by 4 bases; unmatched bases: 3. CDR3 in amino acids: CASSVGQGAYGYTF. The CDR3 DNA reads TGTGCCAGCAGCGTCGGACAGGGGGCCTATGGCTACACCTTC.

The chain links TRBV4-1 to TRBJ2-5; D unclear. With the DNA end fitting TRBJ2-7 better, the J assignment may be wrong. CDR3 length: 13 residues. The germline V gene has CDR1 MGHRA and CDR2 YSYEKL. The CDR3 spells CASSQVASYEQYF. The DNA of the CDR3 is TGCGCCAGCAGCCAAGTTGCAAGCTACGAGCAGTACTTC.

The table lists this clone with a few counts. The rearrangement uses TRBV25-1 and TRBJ2-2, with TRBD2 matching over 8 bases. Germline V CDR1 and CDR2: MGHDK, SYGVNS. This CDR3 is 18 amino acids long. V shed 0 bases and J 3 bases; nucleotides not matched to a gene: 9. The CDR3 coding sequence is TGTGCCAGCAGTGAATATCCAGCGGGAGTAGCCGACACCGGGGAGCTGTTTTTT. Amino acids: CASSEYPAGVADTGELFF. Based on the CDR3 plus reference TRBV25-1 and TRBJ2-2, the full variable domain is EADIYQTPRYLVIGTGKKITLECSQTMGHDKMYWYQQDPGMELHLIHYSYGVNSTEKGDLSSESTVSRIRTEHFPLTLESARPSHTSQYLCASSEYPAGVADTGELFFGEGSRLTVL.